The present T cell receptor beta chain was sequenced within a study of glioma-infiltrating T cells after dendritic cell vaccination. Study as a whole: Dendritic cell vaccination trial patients had either newly diagnosed or recurrent glioblastoma. At biweekly intervals, patients got three intradermal dendritic cell vaccine injections. Monocyte-derived dendritic cells, cultured 6 to 7 days with IL-4 and GM-CSF, were pulsed with autologous tumor lysate.

Time point given: after dendritic cell vaccination, including at tumor progression/relapse. The PCR used 60 V beta and 13 J beta primers. Data came from immunoSEQ multiplex PCR; TCRdb stores just in-frame clones and leaves some out. This table has some 91,000 clones, 75% to 90% appearing once. The sequences come from blood, collected after dendritic cell vaccination. The origin of this receptor is a human donor with glioblastoma.

The CDR3, as DNA: TGTGCCAGCAGCGCCGGGACAGGGGTCACCGGGGAGCTGTTTTTT. Translation gives CASSAGTGVTGELFF. This chain joins TRBV9 and TRBJ2-2; 10 bases are a match to TRBD1. The J segment lost 4 bases and the V segment lost 3 bases, leaving 3 bases of the junction unmatched. Germline loops: CDR1 SGDLS, CDR2 YYNGEE. The CDR3 covers 15 residues. The variable domain in full, with the rest retrieved from reference TRBV9 and TRBJ2-2, is DSGVTQTPKHLITATGQRVTLRCSPRSGDLSVYWYQQSLDQGLQFLIQYYNGEERAKGNILERFSAQQFPDLHSELNLSSLELGDSALYFCASSAGTGVTGELFFGEGSRLTVL.